This TCR beta chain was sequenced in a study of monozygotic twins with inflammatory bowel disease. Germline lookup yields CDR1 SGHAT and CDR2 FQNNGV. This CDR3 has 11 amino acids. TCRdb reprocessed the 5' RACE reads and reports one entry per CDR3 protein, with no DNA. The sample has over 100,000 distinct CDR3 sequences. The receptor was isolated from a human donor with ulcerative colitis or Crohn's disease, or a healthy co-twin of an affected twin (not recorded which). The genes are TRBV11-2 and TRBJ2-3. Sequenced sample: blood. The CDR3 protein is CASSAGDTQYF.